The rows below give T cell receptor beta chains drawn from one sample of a study of CD8+ T cells in alopecia areata. Assay: immunoSEQ multiplex PCR; the TCRdb copy retains only in-frame clones and omits some. The repertoire holds about 190,000 clones, with around 58% as singletons. The source material was CD8+ T cells sorted from blood, sampled at week 24, from a patient treated with tofacitinib. These receptors all come from a human donor with alopecia areata. CDR3s include the opening cysteine and the closing phenylalanine or tryptophan. D genes are given only for firm matches. Clone size, where shown, is once, few, many, or a class for clones that have expanded.

v_call,d_call,cdr3_length,j_call,clone_size,cdr3_nt,cdr3_aa
TRBV15,TRBD1,13,TRBJ1-2,-,TGTGCCACCAGCAGCGTCCCAGGGGGTGGCTACACCTTC,CATSSVPGGGYTF
TRBV9,-,12,TRBJ2-1,-,TGTGCCAGCAGCGACCGGACGGATGAGCAGTTCTTC,CASSDRTDEQFF
TRBV30,-,12,TRBJ2-3,-,TGTGCCTGGAGTTTCAGCACAGATACGCAGTATTTT,CAWSFSTDTQYF
TRBV5-6,-,14,TRBJ2-3,-,TGTGCCAGCAGGAGGGACAAATACACAGATACGCAGTATTTT,CASRRDKYTDTQYF
TRBV19,TRBD1,14,TRBJ2-7,-,TGTGCCAGTAGTATCGACAGGGATGGCTACGAGCAGTACTTC,CASSIDRDGYEQYF
TRBV5-1,-,16,TRBJ2-4,-,TGCGCCAGCAGCTCCGACTACAGTACGTCTAAAAACATTCAGTACTTC,CASSSDYSTSKNIQYF
TRBV4-1,TRBD1,17,TRBJ1-5,-,TGCGCCAGCAGCCAAAGCCCCCTAGGGGGCTTCAATCAGCCCCAGCATTTT,CASSQSPLGGFNQPQHF
TRBV13,TRBD1,14,TRBJ1-3,-,TGTGCCAGCAGTCCCGACAGGGCTGGAAACACCATATATTTT,CASSPDRAGNTIYF
TRBV19,TRBD1,15,TRBJ2-1,few,TGTGCCAGTAGTATAGGCGCAGGGGGTAGCAATGAGCAGTTCTTC,CASSIGAGGSNEQFF
TRBV28,-,14,TRBJ1-2,few,TGTGCCAGCAGTTTGGCCTCCCAAAACTATGGCTACACCTTC,CASSLASQNYGYTF
TRBV11-3,-,12,TRBJ2-1,few,TGTGCCAGCAGCTTAGTAGTTTTTGAGCAGTTCTTC,CASSLVVFEQFF
TRBV4-1,-,13,TRBJ2-7,once,TGCGCCAGCAGCCGTGAGGTGGAACGCGAGCAGTACTTC,CASSREVEREQYF
TRBV28,TRBD1,13,TRBJ2-5,few,TGTGCCACCTTGGGACAGGTCCAAGAGACCCAGTACTTC,CATLGQVQETQYF
TRBV6-5,-,12,TRBJ1-2,-,TGTGCCAGTCTTAGCGTTCGAGGTGGCTACACCTTC,CASLSVRGGYTF
TRBV25-1,TRBD1,17,TRBJ2-2,-,TGTGCCAGCAGTGAATACTCCCCGGGACAGGGCACCGGGGAGCTGTTTTTT,CASSEYSPGQGTGELFF
TRBV5-6,TRBD1,16,TRBJ1-6,few,TGTGCCAGCAGCTTGGACAGGGGCTTAGGGGATTCACCCCTCCACTTT,CASSLDRGLGDSPLHF
TRBV13,TRBD2,17,TRBJ2-3,once,TGTGCCAGCAGCTTAGGCCTCCTAGCGGGGTTAACAGATACGCAGTATTTT,CASSLGLLAGLTDTQYF
TRBV19,-,14,TRBJ2-3,-,TGTGCCAGTAGTCCCCCAGGGTCACAAGATACGCAGTATTTT,CASSPPGSQDTQYF
TRBV27,-,15,TRBJ1-1,-,TGTGCCAGCAGTCCCCGGGCAGGGGCGTACACTGAAGCTTTCTTT,CASSPRAGAYTEAFF
TRBV19,TRBD1,15,TRBJ2-3,-,TGTGCCAGTAGTACTACAGGGGTTGGCACAGATACGCAGTATTTT,CASSTTGVGTDTQYF
TRBV5-1,-,13,TRBJ1-5,-,TGCGCCAGCAGCTTAGTAAGCAATCAGCCCCAGCATTTT,CASSLVSNQPQHF
TRBV11-2,-,11,TRBJ2-1,-,TGTGCCAGCAGCCCCTCGAATGAGCAGTTCTTC,CASSPSNEQFF
TRBV29-1,-,12,TRBJ2-7,-,TGCAGCGTTGGATTAGCCGCCTACGAGCAGTACTTC,CSVGLAAYEQYF
TRBV30,-,14,TRBJ1-4,-,TGTGCCTGCTCCCGAGGGGGGGCAGGTGAAAAACTGTTTTTT,CACSRGGAGEKLFF
TRBV5-6,TRBD1,14,TRBJ1-4,once,TGTGCCAGCAGCACGGGACAGGGAAGCGTAAAACTGTTTTTT,CASSTGQGSVKLFF
TRBV7-9,-,15,TRBJ2-7,-,TGTGCCAGCAGCCTCAGTGGTAGAGGGGACTACGAGCAGTACTTC,CASSLSGRGDYEQYF
TRBV5-1,-,14,TRBJ2-7,-,TGCGCCAGCAGCTCCGTCGGGAACTCCTACGAGCAGTACTTC,CASSSVGNSYEQYF